Below, one TCR beta chain is given with its context. Its specificity is unknown. The data were produced by immunoSEQ multiplex PCR, yet TCRdb's version contains in-frame clones alone and is incomplete. The data contain some 98,000 clones, 87% of them singletons. The data stem from a study of cytomegalovirus exposure and HLA in healthy donors. Study-wide background: The 95 to 150 validation repertoires used a platform that matched the one used for the approximately 620 first-cohort repertoires, as a later analysis reported.

Germline values: CDR1 SGHTA, CDR2 FQGNSA. The CDR3 is 18 residues long. Between the trimmed V and J ends, which lost 0 bases and 2 bases, there was a span of 20 bases. Notes on the study in general: Some TCR beta chains (more than 150 of them) were listed as cytomegalovirus-associated. The finding came from a later analysis; first-cohort TCR clusters tended to co-occur in the roughly 120 validation repertoires.

V gene TRBV7-2 combines with J gene TRBJ2-7; TRBD1 might be the D (5 bases). The sequenced material came from PBMCs. This clonotype was obtained from a man in his late teens or twenties in good health and CMV-seropositive. The CDR3 spells CASSLAHNQGTVPYEQYF. CDR3 DNA sequence: TGTGCCAGCAGCTTAGCCCACAACCAGGGAACGGTCCCCTACGAGCAGTACTTC.